This TCR beta chain is from a study of blood T cell repertoires in COVID-19. Study details: Samples came from the United States, Italy and Spain, spanning acute and convalescent COVID-19. The cDNA or gDNA used as material had been derived from T cells, B-cell-depleted T cells, or PBMCs.

The assay was immunoSEQ multiplex PCR, and TCRdb's table has in-frame clones only and misses some. The data show under 20,000 clones, 75% to 90% seen once. J gave up 3 bases and V 8 bases, and 6 bases lay outside the gene matches. The germline gives CDR1 MNHEY, CDR2 SVGAGI. This CDR3 is 13 amino acids long. The chain links TRBV6-5 to TRBJ2-7; the match to TRBD1 covers 8 bases. This TCR came from a man aged 80 or over with acute or convalescent COVID-19. The sample was peripheral blood. For the CDR3, the DNA is TGTGCCAGCTCGGACAGGGTGCTCTACGAGCAGTACTTC. The encoded protein is CASSDRVLYEQYF.